Presented here are 12 T cell receptor beta chains from one specimen sequenced in a study of T cell clonality in common variable immunodeficiency (dated by TCRdb to between 2014 and 2016). What the work shows at the level of the full study, not this receptor alone: Reportedly, TCRbeta sequences from CVID had fewer deletions and N-nucleotide insertions, and highly modified clones with 13 or more V deletions were absent from CVID.

Library prep was done by the immunoSEQ multiplex PCR assay. The table comes from immuneACCESS by way of TCRdb, which keeps in-frame sequences with V and J called. Part of the clones is missing from these tables; in studies checked, under half for an unresolved V gene and the rest for unknown reasons. This sample is represented by approximately 38,000 clones, with no singletons among them. Together, the top ten hold 5.5% to 7% of the sample. Antigens of these TCRs are unknown. Sequencing input: peripheral blood mononuclear cells. The receptors here all came from a human donor with common variable immunodeficiency.

A remark on this clone: The read terminates 3 residues ahead of where the CDR3 ends, so the germline J gene completes it. The chain carries TRBV6-1 and TRBJ1-1; possibly TRBD1 for D (6 bases). The CDR3 length is 14 residues. Per the germline V gene, CDR1 is MNHNS and CDR2 is SASEGT. CDR3 amino acids: CASSEVWTAESAFF. CDR3 DNA (partial): TGTGCCAGCAGTGAAGTTTGGACAGCGGAATCC.

This clone was observed many times. The CDR3 end lies 3 residues beyond the end of the read and is filled in from the germline J gene. The chain carries TRBV20-1 and TRBJ2-1, with 10 positions matching TRBD2. V lost 1 base and J lost 4; bases outside the gene matches: 7. CDR1 and CDR2 from the germline V gene are DFQATT and SNEGSKA (reference sequence). This CDR3 comprises 16 residues. The DNA read from the CDR3 is TGCAGTGCTAGAGTTCCTAGCGGGGGAAGGTACAATGAG. Translated, it gives CSARVPSGGRYNE. The whole CDR3 protein reads CSARVPSGGRYNEQFF.

This clone turned up a few times. CDR3 sequence reads: CASSLVYGTAHEQYF. Incomplete CDR3 DNA: TGTGCCAGCAGCTTAGTATATGGGACAGCCCACGAG. V gene TRBV7-2 combines with J gene TRBJ2-7; 7 nucleotides agree with TRBD1. The sequence runs out 3 residues before the end of the CDR3; the remainder is reconstructed from the germline J gene. V lost 1 base, J lost 5 bases, and 8 bases stayed unmatched. The V gene's germline CDR1 is SGHTA and CDR2 FQGNSA. The CDR3 is made up of 15 amino acids.

This clone has more than one count but fewer than ten. The read finishes 3 residues shy of the CDR3 end, and the germline J gene is used to complete it. This chain uses TRBV20-1 with TRBJ2-7; D gene uncertain. CDR1 is DFQATT, CDR2 SNEGSKA, per germline (reference sequence). The CDR3 length is 12 residues. V was clipped by 3 bases and J by 3 bases, with 9 bases between them. The CDR3 sequence is CSASAAGYEQYF. The covered CDR3 bases are TGCAGTGCTAGTGCGGCCGGCTACGAG.

This clone came up many times. The observed sequence ends 3 residues before the CDR3 terminus, with the missing tail filled in from the germline J gene. The rearrangement joins TRBV6-1 to TRBJ1-4, with 7 nucleotides matching TRBD1. Looked up from germline, CDR1 is MNHNS and CDR2 is SASEGT. This CDR3 spans 16 amino acids. The junction had 10 bases not matched to a gene; V was cut back by 1 base and J by 8 bases. The covered CDR3 bases are TGTGCCAGCAGTGAAGGGTACAGGGGAGTATGGGAAAAA. Encoded protein: CASSEGYRGVWEK. The CDR3 in full is CASSEGYRGVWEKLFF.

This clone has at least ten counts. Coverage ceases 3 residues before the CDR3 finishes, and the germline J gene fills in the end. The rearrangement links TRBV19 to TRBJ1-5; TRBD1 matches at 7 bases. CDR3 length: 14 amino acids. Trimming took 4 bases from V and 4 from J; bases not matched to a gene: 4. Germline V gene lookup returns CDR1 LNHDA and CDR2 SQIVND (reference sequence). The sequenced CDR3 bases are TGTGCCAGTAGTACGACAGGGACTAATCAGCCC. Translated: CASSTTGTNQP. The CDR3 as a whole reads CASSTTGTNQPQHF.

This clone has at least ten counts. The CDR3 goes on 3 residues after the read ends, and that part is filled in from the germline J gene. The chain recombines TRBV30 with TRBJ1-2, with 8 positions matching TRBD1. From germline, CDR1 is GTSNPN and CDR2 SVGIG (reference sequence). This CDR3 is 15 amino acids long. The CDR3: CAWREGQVWFRGYTF. Partial CDR3 DNA: TGTGCCTGGCGTGAGGGACAGGTGTGGTTTCGCGGC.

This clone was seen a few times. The sequence runs out 3 residues before the end of the CDR3; the remainder is reconstructed from the germline J gene. The rearrangement joins TRBV19 to TRBJ2-6; 11 bases are shared with TRBD1. The trim removed 10 bases at V and 0 bases at J, leaving 5 bases unmatched. Germline CDR1 is LNHDA and CDR2 is SQIVND (reference sequence). This CDR3 contains 16 residues. CDR3 amino acids: CAIGGTGGSGANVLTF. Incomplete CDR3 DNA: TGTGCCATAGGGGGGACAGGGGGCTCTGGGGCCAACGTC.

On this clone itself: The read comes to an end 3 residues before the CDR3 does, leaving the germline J gene to fill in the end. This sequence joins TRBV19 and TRBJ1-3; TRBD1 might be the D (5 bases). Germline V gene lookup returns CDR1 LNHDA and CDR2 SQIVND (reference sequence). This CDR3 has 16 amino acids. Trimming took 7 bases from V and 0 from J, leaving 16 bases between them. The CDR3 spells CASTRYSGYSGNTIYF. CDR3 DNA (partial): TGTGCCAGTACCCGGTATTCAGGGTACTCTGGAAACACC.

To note about this clone: The sequence runs out 3 residues before the end of the CDR3; the remainder is reconstructed from the germline J gene. The gene calls are TRBV5-1 and TRBJ2-1, with D uncertain. Germline V lookup: CDR1 SGHRS, CDR2 YFSETQ. Trimming left V 6 bases short and J 4 bases short, with 8 bases between. The CDR3 sequence is 12 residues long. The CDR3 reads CASTGGYNEQFF. The CDR3 DNA, read in part, is TGCGCCAGCACTGGCGGATACAATGAG.

This clone occurred many times. The sequenced fragment ends 3 residues before the CDR3 boundary, so the rest is inferred from the germline J gene. The V call is TRBV29-1, the J call TRBJ2-1, with D hard to call. Germline CDR1 reads SQVTM; CDR2 reads ANQGSEA. V lost 2 bases to trimming and J lost 3 bases, with 5 bases between them. This CDR3 comprises 12 residues. CDR3 sequence reads: CSVEQSYNEQFF. CDR3 DNA (partial): TGCAGCGTTGAACAGAGCTACAATGAG.

This clone showed up just a few times. The read gets to within 3 residues of the CDR3 end, and the germline J gene fills in the rest. The J gene is TRBJ1-1, the V gene TRBV18; TRBD1 matches 8 bases. There are 16 residues in the CDR3. Germline-derived CDR1 and CDR2 are KGHSH and LQKENI. The CDR3 loop is CASSPPGQAGFFGAFF. CDR3 bases read: TGTGCCAGCTCACCGCCGGGACAGGCTGGGTTTTTTGGA.